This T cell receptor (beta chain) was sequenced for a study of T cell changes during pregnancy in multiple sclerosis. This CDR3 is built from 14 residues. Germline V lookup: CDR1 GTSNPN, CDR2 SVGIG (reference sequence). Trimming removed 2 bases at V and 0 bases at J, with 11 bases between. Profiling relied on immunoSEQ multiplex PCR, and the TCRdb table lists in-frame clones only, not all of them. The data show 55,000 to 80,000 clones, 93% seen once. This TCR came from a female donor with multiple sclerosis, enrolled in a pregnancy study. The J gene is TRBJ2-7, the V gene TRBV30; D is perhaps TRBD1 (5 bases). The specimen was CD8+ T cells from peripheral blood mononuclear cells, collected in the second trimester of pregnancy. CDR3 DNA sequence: TGTGCCTGGAGTTTGACAGCGAGCTCCTACGAGCAGTACTTC. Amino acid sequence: CAWSLTASSYEQYF.